These 17 T cell receptor beta chains were all obtained from the same sample, sequenced in a study of blood T cell repertoires in COVID-19. Clones were sequenced by immunoSEQ multiplex PCR, and TCRdb holds only the in-frame ones, with some missing. The sample shows approximately 98,000 clones, about 90% of them seen only once. The sequenced sample consisted of peripheral blood. All receptors come from a human donor in a cohort sampled during active COVID-19.

The CDR3 sequence is CASSFRTASEQYF. The DNA of the CDR3 is TGTGCCAGCAGCTTTCGGACAGCATCCGAGCAGTACTTC. V gene TRBV7-8 combines with J gene TRBJ2-7; D is possibly TRBD1 (6 bases). Germline CDR1 reads SGHVS; CDR2 reads FQNEAQ. V lost 3 bases and J lost 6, with 12 bases in between. CDR3 length: 13 residues.

The V and J genes are TRBV7-2 and TRBJ2-2, with no clear D. Per the germline V gene, CDR1 is SGHTA and CDR2 is FQGNSA. The CDR3 length is 14 residues. The V end lost 3 bases, the J end lost 1 base, and 6 bases lay between the germline ends. The CDR3 DNA reads TGTGCCAGCAGCTTTGCCAGGAACACCGGGGAGCTGTTTTTT. Translation: CASSFARNTGELFF.

This chain joins TRBV14 and TRBJ2-1; 9 bases are a match to TRBD2. CDR3 size: 15 residues. Germline CDR1 and CDR2: SGHDN and FVKESK. Trimming removed 6 bases from V and 5 bases from J; junction bases left unmatched: 8. DNA of the CDR3: TGTGCCAGCAGATGGGGGGTAGCGGGAGACAATGAGCAGTTCTTC. The encoded protein is CASRWGVAGDNEQFF.

The rearrangement links TRBV28 to TRBJ1-6; no clear D gene. This CDR3 contains 15 residues. CDR1 is MDHEN, CDR2 SYDVKM, per germline. Trimming pared 5 bases from V and 4 bases from J, leaving 12 bases between. CDR3 amino acids: CASSGADGYNSPLHF. The CDR3, as DNA: TGTGCCAGCAGTGGCGCCGACGGGTATAATTCACCCCTCCACTTT. The whole variable domain, filled in from reference TRBV28 and TRBJ1-6, reads DVKVTQSSRYLVKRTGEKVFLECVQDMDHENMFWYRQDPGLGLRLIYFSYDVKMKEKGDIPEGYSVSREKKERFSLILESASTNQTSMYLCASSGADGYNSPLHFGNGTRLTVT.

The V call is TRBV6-5, the J call TRBJ2-7; 7 bases agree with TRBD2. From germline, CDR1 is MNHEY and CDR2 SVGAGI. The CDR3 contains 16 residues. The V and J ends lost 0 bases and 3 bases, in that order; junction bases with no gene match: 8. CDR3 amino acids: CASSYSIASGVYEQYF. In nucleotides, the CDR3 is TGTGCCAGCAGTTACTCGATAGCCAGCGGGGTCTACGAGCAGTACTTC.

The count of this clone is one. The chain links TRBV10-3 to TRBJ1-1; D is perhaps TRBD1 (6 bases). V shed 3 bases and J shed 0 bases, with 8 bases lying between them. This CDR3 region has 14 residues. Germline-derived CDR1 and CDR2 are ENHRY and SYGVKD. In DNA form, the CDR3 reads TGTGCCATCAGTGACAGGGGAATGAACACTGAAGCTTTCTTT. Protein: CAISDRGMNTEAFF.

This chain uses TRBV3-1 (or the pseudogene TRBV3-2) with TRBJ2-7; 10 nucleotides agree with TRBD2. Trimming took 4 bases from V and 9 from J; bases not matched to a gene: 3. The CDR3 extends over 12 amino acids. CDR1 LGHDT and CDR2 YNNKEL come from the germline V gene (reference sequence). CDR3 in amino acids: CASSRSGRAQYF. The CDR3 bases are TGTGCCAGCAGCCGGAGCGGGAGGGCGCAGTACTTC.

The chain uses TRBV3-1 (or the pseudogene TRBV3-2) and TRBJ2-7; maybe TRBD2 (5 bases). From germline, CDR1 is LGHDT and CDR2 YNNKEL (reference sequence). The CDR3 loop spans 14 amino acids. The germline V and J ends were trimmed by 4 bases and 2 bases, with 12 bases remaining between them. CDR3 sequence (DNA): TGTGCCAGCAGCCCCAGCGGATCTACCTACGAGCAGTACTTC. Residues: CASSPSGSTYEQYF.

The V and J genes are TRBV4-1 and TRBJ2-7; the D gene is possibly TRBD1 (5 bases). The CDR3 contains 17 residues. V was trimmed by 1 base and J by 3 bases, leaving 19 bases between them. Germline-derived CDR1 and CDR2 are MGHRA and YSYEKL. CDR3 loop: CASSQGTDTIPHYEQYF. The CDR3 DNA reads as TGCGCCAGCAGCCAAGGGACGGACACGATCCCCCACTACGAGCAGTACTTC.

This rearrangement joins TRBV6-5 to TRBJ2-2; D remains ambiguous. Per the germline V gene, CDR1 is MNHEY and CDR2 is SVGAGI. V was pared by 1 base and J by 5 bases, with 5 bases between. CDR3 length: 13 residues. For the CDR3, the DNA is TGTGCCAGCAGTTACTTACAGACCGGGGAGCTGTTTTTT. This encodes CASSYLQTGELFF.

This clone occurred a few times. The genes are TRBV18 and TRBJ2-1; D uncertain. The CDR3 consists of 15 residues. The germline V gene has CDR1 KGHSH and CDR2 LQKENI. Trimming left V 4 bases short and J 6 bases short, with 16 bases between. The CDR3 DNA sequence: TGTGCCAGCTCACAAGCATACCTAGGCGGCAATGAGCAGTTCTTC. It codes for CASSQAYLGGNEQFF. The entire variable domain, with the rest obtained from reference TRBV18 and TRBJ2-1, is as follows: NAGVMQNPRHLVRRRGQEARLRCSPMKGHSHVYWYRQLPEEGLKFMVYLQKENIIDESGMPKERFSAEFPKEGPSILRIQQVVRGDSAAYFCASSQAYLGGNEQFFGPGTRLTVL.

Concerning this clone itself: Other DNA sequences of this sample code for an identical CDR3. The rearrangement links TRBV6-5 to TRBJ1-5, with D tentatively TRBD1 (6 bases). CDR1 is MNHEY, CDR2 SVGAGI, per germline. Trimming stripped 5 bases from V and 4 bases from J, with 9 bases between. The CDR3 is 13 residues long. CDR3 coding DNA: TGTGCCAGCAGTACCCAGGGGAATCAGCCCCAGCATTTT. It is translated as CASSTQGNQPQHF.

The sample holds a few counts of this clone. V usage is TRBV10-1 and J usage is TRBJ2-7, with 9 positions matching TRBD2. J lost 2 bases, V lost 2 bases, and 13 bases had no gene match. CDR1 and CDR2 from the germline V gene are WNHNN and SYGVQD (reference sequence). The CDR3 consists of 18 residues. In DNA form, the CDR3 reads TGCGCCAGCAGTGAGACGAGGAGCAGACTAGCGGAAGCCTACGAGCAGTACTTC. It codes for CASSETRSRLAEAYEQYF.

V and J are TRBV2 and TRBJ2-1; D might be TRBD2 (6 bases). The CDR3 contains 14 residues. Trimming shortened V by 8 bases and J by 7 bases, and 18 bases separated the two germline ends. Germline CDR1 and CDR2: SNHLY and FYNNEI. CDR3: CASQTSYSDNEQFF. CDR3 DNA: TGTGCCAGCCAAACTAGCTATTCGGATAATGAGCAGTTCTTC.

The chain joins TRBV11-2 to TRBJ1-1, with D perhaps TRBD1 (6 bases). The CDR3 spans 18 residues. The germline V gene encodes CDR1 SGHAT and CDR2 FQNNGV. Between the trimmed V and J ends, which lost 4 bases and 0 bases, there was a span of 21 bases. DNA of the CDR3: TGTGCCAGCAGCTCGTCCCTTGGGACAATCACCATGAACACTGAAGCTTTCTTT. Protein sequence: CASSSSLGTITMNTEAFF.

V is TRBV5-1 and J is TRBJ1-1; the match to TRBD1 covers 7 bases. From germline, CDR1 is SGHRS and CDR2 YFSETQ. The CDR3 is 13 amino acids. The J segment lost 3 bases and the V segment lost 3 bases, leaving 2 bases of the junction unmatched. The CDR3 here is CASSYGTDTEAFF. CDR3 nucleotides: TGCGCCAGCAGCTACGGGACAGACACTGAAGCTTTCTTT. The variable domain in full, completed from reference TRBV5-1 and TRBJ1-1, reads KAGVTQTPRYLIKTRGQQVTLSCSPISGHRSVSWYQQTPGQGLQFLFEYFSETQRNKGNFPGRFSGRQFSNSRSEMNVSTLELGDSALYLCASSYGTDTEAFFGQGTRLTVV.

This clone has a single count. The chain combines TRBV6-1 with TRBJ2-1, with 7 bases matching TRBD2. V shed 2 bases, J shed 4 bases, and the junction held 5 bases outside the gene matches. The CDR3 runs to 15 residues. Germline loops: CDR1 MNHNS, CDR2 SASEGT. CDR3 in amino acids: CASSETGGGYNEQFF. DNA of the CDR3: TGTGCCAGCAGTGAAACGGGGGGAGGGTACAATGAGCAGTTCTTC.